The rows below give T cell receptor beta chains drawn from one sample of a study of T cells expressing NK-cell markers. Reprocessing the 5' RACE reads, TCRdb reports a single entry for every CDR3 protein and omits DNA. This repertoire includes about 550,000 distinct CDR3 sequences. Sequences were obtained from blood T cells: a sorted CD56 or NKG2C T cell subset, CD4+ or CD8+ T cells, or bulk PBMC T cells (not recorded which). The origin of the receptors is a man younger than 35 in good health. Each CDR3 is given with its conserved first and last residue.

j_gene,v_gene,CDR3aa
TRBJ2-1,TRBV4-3,CASSQERVFDEQFF
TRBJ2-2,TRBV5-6,CASRPGHHLTGELFF
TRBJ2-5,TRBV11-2,CASNLGRGKETQYF
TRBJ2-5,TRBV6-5,CASRDSGPETQYF
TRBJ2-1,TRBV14,CASSRLGGLVNEQFF
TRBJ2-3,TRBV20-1,CSASPQVDTDTQYF
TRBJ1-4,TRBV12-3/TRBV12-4,CASSLMRGPGTNEKLFF
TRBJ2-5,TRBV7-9,CASSFQLEQETQYF
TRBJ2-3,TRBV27,CASSYGFGGTDTQYF
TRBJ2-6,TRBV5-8,CASRGALANVLTF
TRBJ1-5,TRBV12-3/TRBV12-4,CASSFRTSGNQPQHF
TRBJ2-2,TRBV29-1,CSVEDLRGSDTGELFF
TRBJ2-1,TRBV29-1,CSVRATLARNEQFF
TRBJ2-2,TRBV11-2,CASSLVVSKNTGELFF
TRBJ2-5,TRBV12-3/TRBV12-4,CASSLGAGFGETQYF
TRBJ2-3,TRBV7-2,CASSPRPRSTDTQYF
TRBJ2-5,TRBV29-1,CSVALKQETQYF
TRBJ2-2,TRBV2,CASRKDGSLTGELFF
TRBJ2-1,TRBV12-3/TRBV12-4,CASTATGPEDNEQFF
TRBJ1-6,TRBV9,CASSATPTGNSPLHF
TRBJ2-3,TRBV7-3,CASSLTLASGSTDTQYF
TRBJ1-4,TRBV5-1,CASSVGQVDEKLFF
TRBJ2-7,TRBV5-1,CASSLASRGYYEQYF
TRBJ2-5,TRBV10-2,CASSDPWDYKETQYF
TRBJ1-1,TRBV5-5,CASSYGAGFEAFF
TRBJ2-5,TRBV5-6,CASSGTTGRLGVQYF
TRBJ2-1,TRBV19,CASYRVLGSYNEQFF
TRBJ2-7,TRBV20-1,CSARPTGLVGEQYF
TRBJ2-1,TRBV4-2,CASSQTGGYEQFF
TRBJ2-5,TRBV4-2,CASSPTRGSGETQYF
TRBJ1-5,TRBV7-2,CASSLAGTGVGQPQHF
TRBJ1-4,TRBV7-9,CASSPSGGNTEKLFF
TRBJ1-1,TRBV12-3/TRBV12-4,CASSLGRLNTEAFF
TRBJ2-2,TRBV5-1,CASSLGQGAMSSAAGELFF
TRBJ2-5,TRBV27,CASSQDRGHLETQYF
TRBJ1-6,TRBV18,CASSPAKGNSPLHF
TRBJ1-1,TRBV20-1,CSARDRNRDLNTEAFF
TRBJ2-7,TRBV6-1,CASSLGLAITYEQYF
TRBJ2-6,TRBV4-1,CASSQPGLAPIGANVLTF
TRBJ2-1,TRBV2,CASIRQGSGNEQFF
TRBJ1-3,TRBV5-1,CASSLVTQGSSGNTIYF
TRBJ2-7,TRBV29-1,CSVGEQGLYEQYF
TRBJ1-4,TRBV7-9,CASSLGTGYEKLFF
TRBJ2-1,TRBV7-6,CASSHKSAGTAGGTEQFF
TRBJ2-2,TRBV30,CAWKGVRTGELFF
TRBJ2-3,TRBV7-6,CASSLVLVDTQYF
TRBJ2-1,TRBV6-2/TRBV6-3,CASSYIPDGNEQFF
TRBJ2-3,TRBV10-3,CAISESAGGSADTQYF
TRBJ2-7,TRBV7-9,CAGSGQSSYEQYF
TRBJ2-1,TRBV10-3,CATCSGSGDEQFF
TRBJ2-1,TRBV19,CASSIQREVIEQFF
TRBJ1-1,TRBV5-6,CASSLWGGTEAFF
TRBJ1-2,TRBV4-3,CASSQDRATNYGYTF
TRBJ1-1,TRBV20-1,CSARGGRRMNTEAFF
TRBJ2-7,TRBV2,CASSGDVPYEQYF
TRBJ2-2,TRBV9,CASSAASGMRTGELFF
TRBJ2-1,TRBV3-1,CASSQDTRLSYNEQFF
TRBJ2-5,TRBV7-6,CASSGIREPQETQYF
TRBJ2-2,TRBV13,CASSPAGVSTGELFF